This section outlines one T cell receptor beta chain sequence together with its context. The target antigen is unknown. These data belong to a study of T cell responses to AZD1222 COVID-19 vaccine. Whether given at about 4 or about 12 weeks, second doses were pooled. The data were produced by immunoSEQ multiplex PCR, yet TCRdb's version contains in-frame clones alone and is incomplete. The table has more than 85,000 clones, 70% to 85% seen once. Per the germline V gene, CDR1 is MRHNA and CDR2 is SNTAGT. J was trimmed by 7 bases and V by 4 bases; bases with no gene match: 10. This CDR3 comprises 15 residues. Overall study findings and caveats: When two AZD1222 doses had been given, Spike-specific TCR breadth and depth rose. Targeting of unmutated variant regions was reportedly seen in nearly half of spike-specific TCRs.

This specimen consisted of peripheral blood, obtained 28 days after the second AZD1222 dose. The J gene is TRBJ1-2, the V gene TRBV6-4, with 9 positions matching TRBD1. The clonotype was recovered from an adult who received the AZD1222 COVID-19 vaccine. The CDR3 loop is CASSAEDRGRGGYTF. The CDR3 DNA reads TGTGCCAGCAGTGCCGAGGACAGGGGCCGGGGTGGCTACACCTTC.